This T cell receptor (beta chain) came from a study of blood T cell repertoires in COVID-19. Background on the study: The study drew acute and convalescent COVID-19 samples from the United States, Italy and Spain. T cells, B-cell-depleted T cells, or PBMCs provided the cDNA or gDNA that served as material.

Authors' processing steps: By means of reference gene primer amplification, nucleated cell counts were estimated. Clones were sequenced by immunoSEQ multiplex PCR, and TCRdb holds only the in-frame ones, with some missing. The DNA was the basis for D and trimming; V, J and clone size are from that table. The sample comprises some 310,000 clones, roughly 90% of which are singletons, and under 3.5% rests with the top ten. This clone appeared a single time. In Seattle, patients joined the study during active infection and were tracked longitudinally. Germline CDR1 is KGHSH and CDR2 is LQKENI. Trimming cost V 3 bases and J 1 base, with 12 bases left between them. CDR3 length equals 15 residues.

Source material: peripheral blood. V and J are TRBV18 and TRBJ1-1; tentative D call: TRBD1 (6 bases). This clonotype was obtained from a woman in her twenties or thirties with COVID-19, enrolled during active disease. The CDR3 region is CASSPGGAANTEAFF. The CDR3 coding sequence is TGTGCCAGCTCACCTGGGGGGGCTGCGAACACTGAAGCTTTCTTT.